The sequence of this TCR beta chain was determined in a study of blood T cell repertoires in COVID-19. TCRdb keeps only in-frame clones here, not all; method: immunoSEQ multiplex PCR. The sample has some 320,000 clones; roughly 89% are singletons. Trimming took 2 bases from V and 5 from J, leaving 10 bases between them. Germline CDR1 and CDR2: SNHLY and FYNNEI. This CDR3 contains 14 residues. Sequenced input: peripheral blood. This sequence joins TRBV2 and TRBJ1-5; maybe TRBD1 (6 bases). The source is a woman aged 30 to 39 with COVID-19, enrolled during active disease. In nucleotides, the CDR3 is TGTGCCAGCAGTGAAAGGACAGAGGATCAGCCCCAGCATTTT. Translation gives CASSERTEDQPQHF. The full variable domain, rest sourced from reference TRBV2 and TRBJ1-5, is EPEVTQTPSHQVTQMGQEVILRCVPISNHLYFYWYRQILGQKVEFLVSFYNNEISEKSEIFDDQFSVERPDGSNFTLKIRSTKLEDSAMYFCASSERTEDQPQHFGDGTRLSIL.